Sequencing of this T cell receptor beta chain was carried out in a study of control samples from healthy donors and cancer patients. The CDR3 is 16 residues long. With V trimmed by 1 base and J by 1 base, 5 bases remained unmatched. CDR1 and CDR2 (germline): SGHDN, FVKESK. The protocol was immunoSEQ multiplex PCR, while the TCRdb copy is restricted to in-frame clones and leaves out a portion. The profile shows approximately 160,000 clones, around 94% of them singletons. This TCR was sampled from a woman between 18 and 29 years old in good health. Sequenced input: blood. The rearrangement joins TRBV14 to TRBJ1-1, with TRBD1 matching 8 bases. The CDR3 bases are TGTGCCAGCAGCCAAGTGAACAGGGGGGGGAACACTGAAGCTTTCTTT. As protein: CASSQVNRGGNTEAFF.